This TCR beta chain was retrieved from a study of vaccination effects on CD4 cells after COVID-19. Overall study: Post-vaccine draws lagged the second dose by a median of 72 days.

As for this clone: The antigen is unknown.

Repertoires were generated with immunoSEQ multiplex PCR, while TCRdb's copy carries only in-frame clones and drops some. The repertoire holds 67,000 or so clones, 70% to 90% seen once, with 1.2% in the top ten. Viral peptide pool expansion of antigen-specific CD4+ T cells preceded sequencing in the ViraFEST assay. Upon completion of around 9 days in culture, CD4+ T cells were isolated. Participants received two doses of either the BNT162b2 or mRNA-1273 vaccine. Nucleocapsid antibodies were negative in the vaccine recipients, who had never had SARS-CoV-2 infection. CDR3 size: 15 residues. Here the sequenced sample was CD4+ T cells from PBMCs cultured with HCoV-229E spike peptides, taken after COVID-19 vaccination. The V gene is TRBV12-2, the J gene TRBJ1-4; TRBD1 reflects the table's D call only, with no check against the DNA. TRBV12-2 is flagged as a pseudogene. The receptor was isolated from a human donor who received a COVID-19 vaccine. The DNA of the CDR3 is TGTGCAAGTCGCTCCCAACAGGGATCTAATGAAAAACTGTTTTTT. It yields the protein CASRSQQGSNEKLFF.